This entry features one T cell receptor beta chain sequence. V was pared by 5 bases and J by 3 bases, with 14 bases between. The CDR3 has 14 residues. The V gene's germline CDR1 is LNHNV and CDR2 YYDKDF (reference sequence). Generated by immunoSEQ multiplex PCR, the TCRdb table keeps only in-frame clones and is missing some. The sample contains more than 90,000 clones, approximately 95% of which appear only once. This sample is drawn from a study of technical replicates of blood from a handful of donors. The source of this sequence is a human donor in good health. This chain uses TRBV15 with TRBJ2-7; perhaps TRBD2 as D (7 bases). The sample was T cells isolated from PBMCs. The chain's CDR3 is CATSGGGGSYEQYF. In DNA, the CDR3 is TGTGCCACCAGCGGGGGGGGCGGGAGCTACGAGCAGTACTTC. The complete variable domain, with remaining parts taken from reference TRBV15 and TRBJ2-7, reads DAMVIQNPRYQVTQFGKPVTLSCSQTLNHNVMYWYQQKSSQAPKLLFHYYDKDFNNEADTPDNFQSRRPNTSFCFLDIRSPGLGDTAMYLCATSGGGGSYEQYFGPGTRLTVT.